The 9 T cell receptor beta chains below were found in one sample sequenced in a study of shared clonotypes between healthy human individuals (TCRdb year 2020). The library was obtained by the immunoSEQ multiplex PCR assay. As stored in TCRdb, this immuneACCESS dataset retains in-frame rearrangements with V and J assigned. A fraction of the clones does not appear; measured against another copy, unresolved V genes explain less than half of the discrepancy, and the remainder lacks a known reason. The sample table shows about 2.4 million clones, and roughly 93% are seen once. 0.36% of the sample belongs to the ten largest clones. The specimen sequenced was naive CD4+ T cells from PBMCs. The cell subset or site label, as the study defines it: CD45RA+ positively selected. The receptor set was obtained from a man younger than 35 in good health. Some clones in this sample may be carry-over from other donors' samples.

The CDR3 nucleotides are TGTGCCAGCAGCCGCCTCCGGGACAGAAGAAACACCATATATTTT. The encoded protein is CASSRLRDRRNTIYF. This chain connects TRBV6-5 to TRBJ1-3; 7 nucleotides agree with TRBD1. V was pared by 6 bases and J by 5 bases, with 10 bases of the junction left unmatched. Germline V lookup: CDR1 MNHEY, CDR2 SVGAGI. CDR3 size: 15 residues.

The rearrangement uses TRBV2 and TRBJ1-2, with D uncertain. The CDR3 spans 14 residues. Trimming removed 6 bases at V and 7 bases at J, with 18 bases between. Germline V lookup: CDR1 SNHLY, CDR2 FYNNEI. CDR3 amino acids: CASREIKGLGGYTF. DNA of the CDR3: TGTGCCAGCAGAGAGATTAAGGGTTTAGGTGGCTACACCTTC.

The DNA of the CDR3 is TGCAGCGCTCAGGGGTCGGTTGAAAAACTGTTTTTT. Translation gives CSAQGSVEKLFF. The chain uses TRBV29-1 and TRBJ1-4, with D possibly being TRBD1 (6 bases). V lost 7 bases and J lost 7, with 13 bases in between. Germline lookup yields CDR1 SQVTM and CDR2 ANQGSEA. The CDR3 is 12 amino acids.

The rearrangement uses TRBV18 and TRBJ2-6; D not resolved. The CDR3 runs 16 residues. V was cut by 2 bases and J by 0 bases, with 8 bases left in between. Germline V gives CDR1 KGHSH, CDR2 LQKENI. CDR3 in amino acids: CASSPGHRSGANVLTF. The CDR3 coding sequence is TGTGCCAGCTCACCAGGGCACCGCTCTGGGGCCAACGTCCTGACTTTC.

This clone was seen only a few times. V usage is TRBV28 and J usage is TRBJ1-1; D gene uncertain. Trimming took off 3 bases at V and 5 bases at J, with 13 bases between the two ends. The CDR3 has 14 amino acids. The V gene's germline CDR1 is MDHEN and CDR2 SYDVKM. The DNA of the CDR3 is TGTGCCAGCAGTTTGGAGGGAGTAAGGACTGAAGCTTTCTTT. The encoded protein is CASSLEGVRTEAFF. Filled out from reference TRBV28 and TRBJ1-1, the complete variable domain reads DVKVTQSSRYLVKRTGEKVFLECVQDMDHENMFWYRQDPGLGLRLIYFSYDVKMKEKGDIPEGYSVSREKKERFSLILESASTNQTSMYLCASSLEGVRTEAFFGQGTRLTVV.

This sequence joins TRBV5-4 and TRBJ2-7, with 8 bases matching TRBD1. V was clipped by 4 bases and J by 4 bases; unmatched bases: 4. CDR1 and CDR2 from the germline V gene are SGHNT and YYREEE (reference sequence). This CDR3 spans 13 amino acids. DNA of the CDR3: TGTGCCAGCAGCCGACAGGGGAGGTACGAGCAGTACTTC. It yields the protein CASSRQGRYEQYF.

In DNA, the CDR3 is TGTGCCAGCAGCTGGACTAGCGGGAGTGTCAATGAGCAGTTCTTC. Translation: CASSWTSGSVNEQFF. The genes are TRBV7-3 and TRBJ2-1; 13 bases agree with TRBD2. Germline V gives CDR1 SGHTA, CDR2 FQGTGA. V shed 4 bases, J shed 6 bases, and the junction held 3 bases outside the gene matches. This CDR3 comprises 15 residues.

The genes are TRBV29-1 and TRBJ1-2; D may be TRBD1 (5 bases). Germline V gene sequence: CDR1 SQVTM, CDR2 ANQGSEA. The CDR3 length is 13 residues. V gave up 7 bases and J gave up 3 bases, with 15 bases separating them. Written as DNA, the CDR3 is TGCAGCGGGATCAGGGTGGGGGACTATGGCTACACCTTC. It specifies CSGIRVGDYGYTF.

The chain employs TRBV5-1 and TRBJ2-3; D may correspond to TRBD1 or TRBD2 (5 bases each). CDR1 SGHRS and CDR2 YFSETQ come from the germline V gene. V was trimmed by 0 bases and J by 0 bases, leaving 14 bases between them. The CDR3 spans 17 residues. This CDR3 reads CASSLAGLRPSTDTQYF. The CDR3 nucleotides read TGCGCCAGCAGCTTGGCGGGGCTAAGACCTAGCACAGATACGCAGTATTTT.